This entry lists 10 T cell receptor beta chains sequenced from one sample in a study of T-cell reconstitution after alpha-beta-depleted transplantation in children. This sample's TCRbeta library carried unique molecular identifier barcodes. Each CDR3 protein is one row after TCRdb ran MiXCR on the PCR reads. The table lists about 200,000 distinct CDR3 sequences, 6.3% of them singletons. The input for sequencing was PBMCs, taken before TCRalphabeta/CD19-depleted stem cell transplant. These receptors all stem from a girl younger than two with combined immunodeficiency, due to receive a stem cell transplant.

The rearrangement joins TRBV20-1 to TRBJ2-7; D possibly corresponds to TRBD2 (5 bases). V shed 2 bases and J shed 3 bases, with 14 bases lying between them. The length of the CDR3 is 14 residues. Germline values: CDR1 DFQATT, CDR2 SNEGSKA (reference sequence). CDR3: CSARQRIYDYEQYF. The CDR3 DNA reads TGCAGTGCTAGACAGCGGATATATGACTACGAGCAGTACTTC.

Ten or more counts support this clonotype. V gene TRBV6-2 or TRBV6-3 combines with J gene TRBJ1-1; a possible D gene is TRBD1 (6 bases). The V and J ends lost 0 bases and 0 bases respectively, with 17 bases between them. In germline, CDR1 is MNHEY, CDR2 SVGEGT. The CDR3 runs to 18 residues. CDR3 amino acids: CASSYSDGQISLNTEAFF. CDR3 sequence (DNA): TGTGCCAGCAGTTACTCCGATGGACAGATCTCGCTGAACACTGAAGCTTTCTTT.

This clonotype was recorded at least ten times. The rearrangement links TRBV7-8 to TRBJ2-6; D gene uncertain. Trimming took off 4 bases at V and 0 bases at J, with 7 bases between the two ends. This CDR3 region has 15 residues. The germline V gene has CDR1 SGHVS and CDR2 FQNEAQ. The CDR3 DNA reads TGTGCCAGCAGCTACATAGACTCTGGGGCCAACGTCCTGACTTTC. Amino acid sequence: CASSYIDSGANVLTF.

This clonotype was detected many times. The chain has TRBV12-5 and TRBJ2-1, with D perhaps being TRBD1 or TRBD2 (5 bases each). Trimming took 4 bases from V and 10 from J, leaving 32 bases between them. The CDR3 runs to 19 residues. The V gene's germline CDR1 is LGHNT and CDR2 FRNRAP. The CDR3 DNA reads TGTGCTAGTGGTTCAGAGGATCTTAGATGGGGGAGACCCGTGAGCGAGCAGTTCTTC. Protein: CASGSEDLRWGRPVSEQFF.

This clonotype was recorded many times. The J gene is TRBJ2-7, the V gene TRBV4-2; weak D call: TRBD1 (6 bases). The CDR3 is 15 residues long. The V end lost 0 bases, the J end lost 3 bases, and 12 bases lay between the germline ends. The germline gives CDR1 LGHNA, CDR2 YNFKEQ. CDR3 nucleotides: TGTGCCAGCAGCCAAGAAAGGGCAGGGGACTACGAGCAGTACTTC. Residues: CASSQERAGDYEQYF.

This clonotype was picked up many times. The chain is built from TRBV12-3 or TRBV12-4 and TRBJ2-7, with a weak D call TRBD2 (5 bases). The CDR3 is 15 amino acids. The V end lost 2 bases, the J end lost 1 base, and 12 bases lay between the germline ends. CDR3: CASSLWTGSSYEQYF. The CDR3 nucleotides read TGTGCCAGCAGTTTATGGACGGGATCATCCTACGAGCAGTACTTC.

This clonotype was seen many times. CDR3 in DNA: TGTGCCACCAGTGACCCTAGCGGGGGTCAAGAGACCCAGTACTTC. Translation gives CATSDPSGGQETQYF. The V and J genes are TRBV24-1 and TRBJ2-5; the match to TRBD2 covers 10 bases. V trimming: 4 bases; J trimming: 2 bases; junction bases outside the gene matches: 3. CDR1 and CDR2 from the germline V gene are KGHDR and SFDVKD. The CDR3 has 15 residues.

This clonotype was recorded many times. The chain joins TRBV12-3 or TRBV12-4 to TRBJ1-3, with TRBD1 matching over 7 bases. This CDR3 spans 14 amino acids. V shed 5 bases and J 2 bases; nucleotides not matched to a gene: 3. CDR3 DNA: TGTGCCAGCAGTCGGACAGGTACTGGAAACACCATATATTTT. Encoded protein: CASSRTGTGNTIYF.

In this sample, this clonotype turned up many times. The chain joins TRBV7-9 to TRBJ2-2; D is ambiguous. Trimming took 4 bases from V and 0 from J, leaving 6 bases between them. Germline CDR1 and CDR2: SEHNR and FQNEAQ (reference sequence). The CDR3 consists of 14 residues. CDR3 sequence reads: CASSSLANTGELFF. The CDR3 nucleotides read TGTGCCAGCAGCTCGCTAGCGAACACCGGGGAGCTGTTTTTT.

This clonotype appeared many times. This chain uses TRBV7-6 with TRBJ1-2; D unclear. With 4 bases removed from V and 5 bases from J, the gap between germline ends came to 14 bases. This CDR3 contains 14 residues. CDR1 and CDR2 from the germline V gene are SGHVS and FNYEAQ. For the CDR3, the DNA is TGTGCCAGCAGCTCGCCCTTTAAGCCTTATGGCTACACCTTC. It translates to CASSSPFKPYGYTF.